Many counts were recorded for the clone carrying this TCR beta chain. The antigen is undetermined. The method for making cDNA was 5'RACE, and it used 10-nucleotide random UMIs. Every sequencing run returned over 190 million TCR-beta sequences, which were derived from 15-18 subjects. TCRdb ran MiXCR on the 5' RACE reads and lists one entry per CDR3 protein. The sample yields tens of thousands of distinct CDR3 sequences, about 2.5% seen once. The record originates from a study of neurological immune-mediated disorders. CDR3 length equals 15 residues. Germline CDR1 SGHRS, CDR2 YFSETQ. V lost 0 bases to trimming and J lost 5 bases, with 14 bases between them. Study results and caveats: No clinical or MRI feature was associated with the multiple sclerosis repertoire cluster.

This receptor was obtained from a man aged 45-65 years with multiple sclerosis. Specimen: PBMCs. The rearrangement joins TRBV5-1 to TRBJ2-5; no clear D. The CDR3 here is CASSLAVSSGETQYF. The CDR3 region has the DNA TGCGCCAGCAGCTTGGCGGTTAGCTCTGGCGAGACCCAGTACTTC.